This T cell receptor beta chain was profiled in a study of T cell responses to AZD1222 COVID-19 vaccine. In the study overall: Researchers grouped second doses given at about 4 or about 12 weeks into one pool.

The method was immunoSEQ multiplex PCR; TCRdb's version includes in-frame clones alone and lacks a portion of them. The table shows roughly 100,000 clones, with around 90% occurring only once. This clone appeared a single time. As yet, its antigen is unknown. The study's findings and limits: Repertoires were sampled only after the peak T cell response. Among the donors, most were white British and more were female, and clonal diversity was possibly underestimated. A reported finding is that nearly half of spike-specific TCRs target unmutated variant regions.

There are 17 residues in the CDR3. V was trimmed by 0 bases and J by 4 bases, leaving 16 bases between them. The gene calls are TRBV23-1 and TRBJ1-5; D is ambiguous. TRBV23-1 is marked as an open reading frame, function uncertain. This material consisted of peripheral blood, taken on day 0 of AZD1222 vaccination. This clonotype was sampled from an adult in good health. The CDR3 is CASSQSQEGPGNQPQHF. The CDR3 nucleotides are TGCGCCAGCAGTCAATCCCAGGAAGGGCCGGGGAATCAGCCCCAGCATTTT.